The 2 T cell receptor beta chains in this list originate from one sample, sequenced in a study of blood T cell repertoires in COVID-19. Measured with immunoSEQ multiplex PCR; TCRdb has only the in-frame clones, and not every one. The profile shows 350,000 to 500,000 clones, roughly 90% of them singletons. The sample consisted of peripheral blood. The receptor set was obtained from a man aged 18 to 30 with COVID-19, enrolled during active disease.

CDR3 nucleotide sequence: TGTGCCAGTGCCCCAACTAGCGGGATTCGTTCCTACGAGCAGTACTTC. As protein: CASAPTSGIRSYEQYF. The chain carries TRBV28 and TRBJ2-7; TRBD2 matches 10 bases. With V trimmed by 9 bases and J by 1 base, 12 bases remained unmatched. CDR1 and CDR2 (germline): MDHEN, SYDVKM. The CDR3 runs 16 residues.

This CDR3 is CAWDRGTGRSGELFF. The CDR3 DNA is TGTGCCTGGGATAGGGGGACAGGGCGGTCCGGGGAGCTGTTTTTT. The chain has TRBV30 and TRBJ2-2; 9 bases map to TRBD1. With V trimmed by 5 bases and J by 6 bases, 10 bases remained unmatched. CDR1 is GTSNPN, CDR2 SVGIG, per germline (reference sequence). The length of the CDR3 is 15 residues.